Listed here are 4 T cell receptor beta chains from one sample, sequenced in a study of blood T cells in healthy people across ages. The authors ran a second PCR of about 6 to 11 cycles using a sample-barcoded 5' primer and a J-beta primer mix. MiXCR, run by TCRdb on the 5' RACE reads, gives a single entry per CDR3 protein. The sample yields 1,500,000 or so distinct CDR3 sequences, roughly 64% seen once. Material for sequencing was blood. The receptors derive from a man aged 18 to 35 in good health.

This clonotype has just a few counts. CDR3 in DNA: TGTGCCAGCAGCTCTGGGAGCGGGGAGCTGTTTTTT. Encoded protein: CASSSGSGELFF. V is TRBV7-9 and J is TRBJ2-2; weak D call: TRBD2 (5 bases). V was trimmed by 4 bases and J by 7 bases, leaving 7 bases between them. The CDR3 spans 12 residues. Germline values: CDR1 SEHNR, CDR2 FQNEAQ (reference sequence).

In the case of this clonotype: The junction departs from the called germline gene at one end, perhaps through a read error. V usage is TRBV20-1 and J usage is TRBJ2-7; 11 nucleotides match TRBD2. The CDR3 has 17 amino acids. Germline CDR1 and CDR2: DFQATT and SNEGSKA (reference sequence). The DNA of the CDR3 is TGCAGTGCCAGAGAGAGGCCCGGGACTAGCGGCCCCTACGAGCAGTACTTC. Translating it yields CSARERPGTSGPYEQYF.

This sequence joins TRBV20-1 and TRBJ2-1, with 8 bases lining up with TRBD2. The CDR3 runs 13 residues. CDR1 and CDR2 from the germline V gene are DFQATT and SNEGSKA (reference sequence). The V gene end was trimmed by 0 bases and the J gene end by 15 bases; junction bases not matched to a gene: 10. The DNA of the CDR3 is TGCAGTGCTAGAGAGCCTACGCCGGGACTAGTGTTCTTC. Protein sequence: CSAREPTPGLVFF.

In its sample, this clonotype was seen a few times. V is TRBV29-1 and J is TRBJ2-1, with a possible D match to TRBD2 (8 bases). The CDR3 loop spans 14 amino acids. Germline V CDR1 and CDR2: SQVTM, ANQGSEA. The V end was cut by 6 bases, the J end by 6 bases, with 18 bases between. CDR3 DNA: TGCAGCGTGGACAGGACTAGCTCCCTCAATGAGCAGTTCTTC. Translated, it gives CSVDRTSSLNEQFF.